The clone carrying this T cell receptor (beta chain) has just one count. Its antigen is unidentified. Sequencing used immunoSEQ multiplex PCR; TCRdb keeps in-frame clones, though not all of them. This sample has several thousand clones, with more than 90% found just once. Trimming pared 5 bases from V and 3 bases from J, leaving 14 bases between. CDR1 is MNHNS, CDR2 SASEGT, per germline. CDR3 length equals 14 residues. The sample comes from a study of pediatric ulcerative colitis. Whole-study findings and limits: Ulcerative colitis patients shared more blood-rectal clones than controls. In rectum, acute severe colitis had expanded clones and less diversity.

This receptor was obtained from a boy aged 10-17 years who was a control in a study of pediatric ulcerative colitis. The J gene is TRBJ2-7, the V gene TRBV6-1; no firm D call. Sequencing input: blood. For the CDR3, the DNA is TGTGCCAGCAGTCCGCAGCCCGCCTTCTACGAGCAGTACTTC. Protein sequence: CASSPQPAFYEQYF.